This TCR beta chain is from a study of T cells after yellow fever vaccination. Study overall: Each low-cell-number fraction was prepared by means of SMART-Seq v4 Ultra Low Input.

Study results and caveats: The CD4 compartment and the CD8 compartment contained a small share of clonotypes in common.

The sample holds a few counts of this clonotype. What it binds is not known. Using its own MiXCR run on the 5' RACE reads, TCRdb lists one record per CDR3 protein. The sample carries fewer than 400,000 distinct CDR3 sequences, about 10% recorded once. The CDR3 spans 14 residues. V dropped 6 bases and J dropped 2 bases, with 11 bases sitting between them. Germline CDR1 reads MNHEY; CDR2 reads SVGAGI. The chain is built from TRBV6-5 and TRBJ1-3; the D is unclear. This clonotype was sampled from a man younger than 35 who received the YFV17D yellow fever vaccine. The sequenced sample was CD4+ T cells sorted from PBMCs, obtained 45 days after the yellow fever booster vaccination. CDR3 region: CASSKKIAGNTIYF. CDR3 DNA sequence: TGTGCCAGCAGCAAAAAAATCGCTGGAAACACCATATATTTT.